Presented here are 22 T cell receptor beta chains from one specimen sequenced in a study of early T cells in non-severe SARS-CoV-2 infection. TCRdb re-called the 5' RACE reads with MiXCR, one entry per CDR3 protein. The sample has about 40,000 distinct CDR3 sequences; approximately 8% are singletons. The source material was whole blood, sampled at baseline. These receptors were collected from an adult who was a healthcare worker with PCR-confirmed SARS-CoV-2 infection or an uninfected control (not recorded which).

Ten or more counts support this clonotype. The chain joins TRBV6-1 to TRBJ1-5; D call uncertain. In germline, CDR1 is MNHNS, CDR2 SASEGT. V was trimmed by 0 bases and J by 9 bases, leaving 3 bases between them. The CDR3 has 11 residues. Here the CDR3 reads CASSEAPPQHF. The CDR3 nucleotides read TGTGCCAGCAGTGAAGCTCCGCCCCAGCATTTT.

The chain combines TRBV5-1 with TRBJ2-1; D is unclear. The CDR3 length is 12 residues. Germline V lookup: CDR1 SGHRS, CDR2 YFSETQ. V gave up 1 base and J gave up 5 bases, with 4 bases separating them. The CDR3 DNA sequence: TGCGCCAGCAGCTTGCCCAACAATGAGCAGTTCTTC. Its translation is CASSLPNNEQFF.

CDR3 in DNA: TGTGCCAGCAGTGAAGGGGGGAAATCCTCCGGGGAGACCCAGTACTTC. Protein sequence: CASSEGGKSSGETQYF. This chain uses TRBV6-1 with TRBJ2-5, with D possibly being TRBD1 or TRBD2 (5 bases each). The V and J ends lost 1 base and 5 bases respectively, with 17 bases between them. The CDR3 runs to 16 residues. Germline V gene lookup returns CDR1 MNHNS and CDR2 SASEGT.

The V call is TRBV7-2, the J call TRBJ2-3; 7 bases fit TRBD2. The germline V gene has CDR1 SGHTA and CDR2 FQGNSA. CDR3 length equals 15 residues. The V gene end was trimmed by 0 bases and the J gene end by 1 base; junction bases not matched to a gene: 1. CDR3 nucleotides: TGTGCCAGCAGCTTAGCGAGCGGGGGCACAGATACGCAGTATTTT. Translating it yields CASSLASGGTDTQYF.

Only a few counts were recorded for this clonotype. The V gene is TRBV28, the J gene TRBJ2-7; a possible D gene is TRBD1 (5 bases). CDR3 length: 13 amino acids. CDR1 MDHEN and CDR2 SYDVKM come from the germline V gene. V gave up 7 bases and J gave up 3 bases, with 13 bases separating them. CDR3 sequence (DNA): TGTGCCAGCATGCAGGGTCGGGTCTACGAGCAGTACTTC. Translated: CASMQGRVYEQYF.

This clonotype came up a few times. At one boundary the junction diverges from the germline segment, which might be a read error. The chain is built from TRBV18 and TRBJ2-7, with 8 positions matching TRBD2. The CDR3 loop spans 15 amino acids. Per germline, CDR1 KGHSH and CDR2 LQKENI. The CDR3 is CASSPRGLAGDEQYF. CDR3 nucleotides: TGTGCCAGCTCTCCACGCGGGCTAGCGGGCGACGAGCAGTACTTC.

This clonotype was counted only a few times. V is TRBV7-9 and J is TRBJ2-1; TRBD2 aligns across 8 bases. The junction had 0 bases not matched to a gene; V was cut back by 3 bases and J by 2 bases. Germline assignment: CDR1 SEHNR and CDR2 FQNEAQ (reference sequence). The length of the CDR3 is 14 residues. CDR3 nucleotides: TGTGCCAGCAGCTTTAGCGGGGCCTACAATGAGCAGTTCTTC. Translation: CASSFSGAYNEQFF. The complete variable domain, with remaining parts taken from reference TRBV7-9 and TRBJ2-1, reads DTGVSQNPRHKITKRGQNVTFRCDPISEHNRLYWYRQTLGQGPEFLTYFQNEAQLEKSRLLSDRFSAERPKGSFSTLEIQRTEQGDSAMYLCASSFSGAYNEQFFGPGTRLTVL.

In this sample, this clonotype turned up many times. This sequence joins TRBV2 and TRBJ2-1; 8 bases are shared with TRBD2. The CDR3 is 17 amino acids. Germline V lookup: CDR1 SNHLY, CDR2 FYNNEI. V trimming: 7 bases; J trimming: 0 bases; junction bases outside the gene matches: 11. The CDR3 loop is CASMSGLGGRSYNEQFF. The CDR3 region has the DNA TGTGCCAGCATGTCGGGACTAGGCGGGCGCTCCTACAATGAGCAGTTCTTC.

This clonotype was seen repeatedly, ten times or more. This sequence joins TRBV3-1 and TRBJ1-1; TRBD1 agrees at 7 bases. The CDR3 is 14 amino acids. V lost 4 bases, J lost 0 bases, and 2 bases stayed unmatched. Germline CDR1 is LGHDT and CDR2 is YNNKEL (reference sequence). CDR3: CASSRQGVNTEAFF. CDR3 coding DNA: TGTGCCAGCAGCCGTCAGGGGGTGAACACTGAAGCTTTCTTT.

This clonotype has a count of ten or more. The chain uses TRBV5-6 and TRBJ2-1, with 9 bases lining up with TRBD2. V trimming: 3 bases; J trimming: 10 bases; junction bases outside the gene matches: 11. Germline CDR1 SGHDT, CDR2 YYEEEE. The CDR3 runs to 15 residues. CDR3 nucleotide sequence: TGTGCCAGCAGCTGGAGAGAGACTAGCGGCTTAGAGCAGTTCTTC. Residues: CASSWRETSGLEQFF.

This clonotype has a count of ten or more. The J gene is TRBJ1-2, the V gene TRBV9; TRBD1 matches 7 bases. Germline CDR1 reads SGDLS; CDR2 reads YYNGEE. V gave up 2 bases and J gave up 3 bases; unmatched junction bases: 4. The CDR3 has 14 residues. The CDR3 loop is CASSVGTADYGYTF. The DNA for the CDR3 is TGTGCCAGCAGCGTCGGGACAGCTGACTATGGCTACACCTTC.

The J gene is TRBJ2-1, the V gene TRBV6-2 or TRBV6-3; D gene uncertain. The germline CDR1 and CDR2 sequences are MNHEY and SVGEGT. The germline V and J ends were trimmed by 6 bases and 0 bases, with 9 bases remaining between them. This CDR3 is built from 14 residues. In DNA, the CDR3 is TGTGCCAGCAGGGCCCTTGGCTCCTACAATGAGCAGTTCTTC. Translating it yields CASRALGSYNEQFF.

This clonotype was seen ten or more times. CDR3 DNA sequence: TGTGCCAGCGTACTAGCGGGGGGGATAGACACGCAGTATTTT. Amino acid sequence: CASVLAGGIDTQYF. The V call is TRBV11-2, the J call TRBJ2-3; 13 bases agree with TRBD2. Germline lookup yields CDR1 SGHAT and CDR2 FQNNGV. This CDR3 has 14 residues. J was trimmed by 9 bases and V by 8 bases; bases with no gene match: 8.

This clonotype was observed many times. The J gene is TRBJ1-2, the V gene TRBV6-1; the match to TRBD1 covers 7 bases. V lost 5 bases and J lost 2; bases outside the gene matches: 17. The CDR3 is 18 residues long. The germline gives CDR1 MNHNS, CDR2 SASEGT. CDR3 DNA sequence: TGTGCCAGCAGTTTGGAATTCCAAGGGGGCGCCCAAAACTATGGCTACACCTTC. Translation gives CASSLEFQGGAQNYGYTF.

For this clonotype: The junction does not match germline at one end; this may be a read error. The rearrangement joins TRBV6-1 to TRBJ2-4; D is uncertain. Germline-derived CDR1 and CDR2 are MNHNS and SASEGT. The CDR3 extends over 13 amino acids. The CDR3 sequence: CASSDWQARRENF. The CDR3, as DNA: TGTGCCAGCAGTGATTGGCAGGCACGAAGGGAAAACTTC.

This clonotype was detected many times. The chain is built from TRBV7-9 and TRBJ2-1, with D possibly matching TRBD1 (6 bases). V lost 2 bases and J 8 bases, leaving 13 bases between the germline ends. The CDR3 runs 14 residues. The germline V gene has CDR1 SEHNR and CDR2 FQNEAQ (reference sequence). The CDR3 loop is CASSLTGWVHEQFF. CDR3 nucleotide sequence: TGTGCCAGCAGCTTAACAGGGTGGGTCCATGAGCAGTTCTTC.

This clonotype was found a few times. The chain links TRBV12-3 or TRBV12-4 to TRBJ2-2; the D gene is possibly TRBD2 (5 bases). The CDR3 has 15 amino acids. Trimming took off 3 bases at V and 1 base at J, with 9 bases between the two ends. DNA for the CDR3: TGTGCCAGCAGTTTTTCCGGGGAGAACACCGGGGAGCTGTTTTTT. It codes for CASSFSGENTGELFF.

The table lists this clonotype with many counts. V gene TRBV5-6 combines with J gene TRBJ2-1; D call uncertain. CDR1 is SGHDT, CDR2 YYEEEE, per germline. CDR3 length: 14 amino acids. V was cut by 1 base and J by 0 bases, with 5 bases left in between. This CDR3 reads CASSLPASYNEQFF. The CDR3 DNA reads as TGTGCCAGCAGCTTGCCCGCCTCCTACAATGAGCAGTTCTTC.

This clonotype appeared a few times. The chain combines TRBV3-1 with TRBJ2-5; TRBD2 matches 14 bases. V was clipped by 4 bases and J by 5 bases; unmatched bases: 12. The CDR3 sequence is 18 residues long. In germline, CDR1 is LGHDT, CDR2 YNNKEL (reference sequence). The CDR3 sequence is CASSRSGLAGGVWETQYF. DNA for the CDR3: TGTGCCAGCAGCCGAAGCGGACTAGCGGGGGGAGTCTGGGAGACCCAGTACTTC.

The chain recombines TRBV28 with TRBJ2-1; 8 nucleotides align to TRBD1. The ends lost 4 bases at V and 2 bases at J; junction bases unmatched: 4. Germline V gives CDR1 MDHEN, CDR2 SYDVKM. CDR3 size: 15 residues. CDR3 sequence reads: CASSWTGSPYNEQFF. Written as DNA, the CDR3 is TGTGCCAGCAGTTGGACAGGGTCACCCTACAATGAGCAGTTCTTC.

This clonotype was picked up a small number of times. The rearrangement uses TRBV18 and TRBJ1-6; 9 positions agree with TRBD1. After removal of 8 bases from V and 6 bases from J, the junction contained 11 bases not matched to a gene. Germline CDR1 KGHSH, CDR2 LQKENI. CDR3 size: 16 residues. The chain's CDR3 is CASTLATGQGNSPLHF. DNA of the CDR3: TGTGCCAGCACGTTAGCAACGGGACAGGGTAATTCACCCCTCCACTTT.

The rearrangement joins TRBV6-6 to TRBJ2-5; 7 bases fit TRBD1. J lost 5 bases, V lost 4 bases, and 4 bases had no gene match. The CDR3 spans 13 residues. The germline V gene has CDR1 MNHNY and CDR2 SVGAGI (reference sequence). CDR3 loop: CASSSTGLETQYF. The CDR3 bases are TGTGCCAGCAGTTCGACAGGGTTGGAGACCCAGTACTTC.